This TCR beta chain was sequenced in a study of tumor-infiltrating lymphocytes in primary liver carcinoma. Study information: Staged T1-T3 N0M0, the tumors had sizes that ranged from roughly 4 to 10 cm across.

Extraction of RNA together with DNA used about 17-30 mg of unsorted bulk tissue. Germline V gives CDR1 SGHAT, CDR2 FQDESV (reference sequence). The CDR3 covers 20 residues. On this clonotype: One junction end does not reproduce the germline sequence, and a read error may be involved.

The input was 500 ng total RNA; TCR beta cDNA was made from it with a constant-region primer. Library construction for TCR beta comprised three nested multiplex PCR rounds performed with slightly modified ARM-PCR. It was with TRBV1-TRBV30 forward primers and a C-beta reverse primer that the first two PCR rounds were run, at approximately 10 cycles each. A single record per CDR3 protein comes from TCRdb applying MiXCR to the multiplex PCR reads. Here the sample spans about 130,000 distinct CDR3 sequences, around 60% being singletons. The sequence was obtained from a woman aged 60-70 years with primary liver carcinoma and hepatitis B virus infection. Sequencing used liver tumor tissue from sampling region 3. Subset reported: tumor region T3, left-lateral pole. The V call is TRBV11-1, the J call TRBJ2-1; 12 bases match TRBD1. CDR3 in amino acids: CASSPPTGTGGFSSYNDQFF. DNA of the CDR3: TGTGCCAGCAGCCCCCCCACCGGGACAGGGGGCTTTAGCTCCTACAATGATCAGTTCTTC.